The clone carrying this T cell receptor (beta chain) was recorded only once. The method was immunoSEQ multiplex PCR; TCRdb's version includes in-frame clones alone and lacks a portion of them. The table lists around 260,000 clones, about 85% of them singletons. V lost 0 bases and J 0 bases, leaving 11 bases between the germline ends. Germline CDR1 reads SQVTM; CDR2 reads ANQGSEA. CDR3 length equals 15 residues. These data are taken from a study of blood T cell repertoires in COVID-19. This chain joins TRBV29-1 and TRBJ1-1; D unclear. The clonotype originates from a human donor in a cohort sampled during active COVID-19. Sequenced material: peripheral blood. CDR3 sequence: CSVEDLFVLNTEAFF. The CDR3 nucleotides read TGCAGCGTTGAAGATCTTTTCGTCTTGAACACTGAAGCTTTCTTT.